A selection of T cell receptor beta chains follows, all from one sample in a study of shared clonotypes between healthy human individuals. Profiled with immunoSEQ multiplex PCR; TCRdb holds only in-frame clones, not every one. The data hold 800,000 or so clones, with just over 95% observed a single time. Sequenced material: naive CD8+ T cells sorted from blood. These receptors all come from a man aged 25-40 years in good health. Both conserved end residues are part of each CDR3. The D gene is left open where the match is weak. Expanded clones get a size class; other rows say once, few or many, or leave the size out.

abundance: once; v_gene: TRBV27; d_gene: -; j_gene: TRBJ1-1; len: 13; CDR3nt: TGTGCCAGCCGTACGGGGATAGACACTGAAGCTTTCTTT; CDR3aa: CASRTGIDTEAFF
abundance: -; v_gene: TRBV5-1; d_gene: -; j_gene: TRBJ2-1; len: 15; CDR3nt: TGCGCCAGCAGCAACACAGGGACGACCTACAATGAGCAGTTCTTC; CDR3aa: CASSNTGTTYNEQFF
abundance: once; v_gene: TRBV6-4; d_gene: -; j_gene: TRBJ1-2; len: 15; CDR3nt: TGTGCCAGCAGTTTGGTCCCAGGGGATAGGTTTGGCTACACCTTC; CDR3aa: CASSLVPGDRFGYTF
abundance: -; v_gene: TRBV6-5; d_gene: -; j_gene: TRBJ2-7; len: 13; CDR3nt: TGTGCCAGCAGCCCTCGGGAGTACTACGAGCAGTACTTC; CDR3aa: CASSPREYYEQYF
abundance: -; v_gene: TRBV7-9; d_gene: -; j_gene: TRBJ2-7; len: 17; CDR3nt: TGTGCCAGCAGTTATGTGGAATCCGGGACCCGAACAGACGAGCAGTACTTC; CDR3aa: CASSYVESGTRTDEQYF
abundance: -; v_gene: TRBV28; d_gene: -; j_gene: TRBJ1-5; len: 11; CDR3nt: TGTGCCGGAGGAGTGGGTCAGCCCCAGCATTTT; CDR3aa: CAGGVGQPQHF
abundance: -; v_gene: TRBV27; d_gene: -; j_gene: TRBJ2-7; len: 14; CDR3nt: TGTGCCAGCACGTCCACAGGGAGATCCTACGAGCAGTACTTC; CDR3aa: CASTSTGRSYEQYF
abundance: -; v_gene: TRBV10-2; d_gene: -; j_gene: TRBJ2-7; len: 14; CDR3nt: TGCGCCACAGGTCAGGACAGTGGGAACTACGAGCAGTACTTC; CDR3aa: CATGQDSGNYEQYF
abundance: -; v_gene: TRBV29-1; d_gene: TRBD2; j_gene: TRBJ2-1; len: 14; CDR3nt: TGCAGCGTTGAACCGGGCGAGGTGGGGACTAGACTATTCTTC; CDR3aa: CSVEPGEVGTRLFF
abundance: -; v_gene: TRBV10-2; d_gene: -; j_gene: TRBJ2-3; len: 14; CDR3nt: TGCGCCAGCGGTACGCCGGGAGGCACAGATACGCAGTATTTT; CDR3aa: CASGTPGGTDTQYF
abundance: once; v_gene: TRBV7-9; d_gene: -; j_gene: TRBJ2-7; len: 13; CDR3nt: TGTGCCAGCAGCGCCTGGGGCAGCTACGAGCAGTACTTC; CDR3aa: CASSAWGSYEQYF
abundance: once; v_gene: TRBV27; d_gene: -; j_gene: TRBJ1-3; len: 16; CDR3nt: TGTGCCAGCAGTTTACTGGGGGCCGACTCTGGAAACACCATATATTTT; CDR3aa: CASSLLGADSGNTIYF
abundance: -; v_gene: TRBV7-9; d_gene: TRBD1; j_gene: TRBJ2-7; len: 12; CDR3nt: TGTGCCAGCAGCTACACAGGGGTCGAGCAGTACTTC; CDR3aa: CASSYTGVEQYF
abundance: once; v_gene: TRBV19; d_gene: -; j_gene: TRBJ1-2; len: 14; CDR3nt: TGTGCCAGTAGTGCGTGGACAGAGGAGGGTGGCTACACCTTC; CDR3aa: CASSAWTEEGGYTF
abundance: -; v_gene: TRBV10-2; d_gene: TRBD2; j_gene: TRBJ2-1; len: 15; CDR3nt: TGCGCCAGCAGTGAGATCCTAGCGGATTACAATGAGCAGTTCTTC; CDR3aa: CASSEILADYNEQFF
abundance: once; v_gene: TRBV4-1; d_gene: -; j_gene: TRBJ2-3; len: 14; CDR3nt: TGCGCCAGCAGCCAAGAGGGGGGTCCAGATACGCAGTATTTT; CDR3aa: CASSQEGGPDTQYF
abundance: few; v_gene: TRBV27; d_gene: -; j_gene: TRBJ2-7; len: 13; CDR3nt: TGTGCCAGCAGGGGACGGACCTCCTACGAGCAGTACTTC; CDR3aa: CASRGRTSYEQYF
abundance: -; v_gene: TRBV15; d_gene: -; j_gene: TRBJ2-7; len: 14; CDR3nt: TGTGCCACCAGCAGAGACAAAAGTAACAGCGAGCAGTACTTC; CDR3aa: CATSRDKSNSEQYF
abundance: -; v_gene: TRBV5-4; d_gene: -; j_gene: TRBJ2-4; len: 14; CDR3nt: TGTGCCAGCAGCTTGTCAGAAGACAGAAACATTCAGTACTTC; CDR3aa: CASSLSEDRNIQYF
abundance: -; v_gene: TRBV27; d_gene: TRBD2; j_gene: TRBJ2-7; len: 17; CDR3nt: TGTGCCAGCAGTTTATTGCCCGGGGCTAGCGGGACCGACGAGCAGTACTTC; CDR3aa: CASSLLPGASGTDEQYF
abundance: once; v_gene: TRBV29-1; d_gene: TRBD1; j_gene: TRBJ2-7; len: 13; CDR3nt: TGCAGCGTCATCTGGGACAGAGCCTACGAGCAGTACTTC; CDR3aa: CSVIWDRAYEQYF
abundance: -; v_gene: TRBV28; d_gene: -; j_gene: TRBJ2-3; len: 11; CDR3nt: TGTGCCAGCAGTTTTGTCGAGGGTTTGTATTTT; CDR3aa: CASSFVEGLYF
abundance: -; v_gene: TRBV4-1; d_gene: -; j_gene: TRBJ2-2; len: 15; CDR3nt: TGCGCCAGCAGCCAGGGACCGATGAACACCGGGGAGCTGTTTTTT; CDR3aa: CASSQGPMNTGELFF
abundance: -; v_gene: TRBV27; d_gene: -; j_gene: TRBJ2-1; len: 15; CDR3nt: TGTGCCAGCGGACCTTTGGGCGTTTCCTACAATGAGCAGTTCTTC; CDR3aa: CASGPLGVSYNEQFF
abundance: -; v_gene: TRBV29-1; d_gene: TRBD1; j_gene: TRBJ2-7; len: 14; CDR3nt: TGCAGCGTTGAAGTGACAGGGGGGTCCTACGAGCAGTACTTC; CDR3aa: CSVEVTGGSYEQYF
abundance: -; v_gene: TRBV10-3; d_gene: -; j_gene: TRBJ1-2; len: 13; CDR3nt: TGTGCCAGCCAGGGGCGCGAGATCTATGGCTACACCTTC; CDR3aa: CASQGREIYGYTF
abundance: -; v_gene: TRBV10-2; d_gene: TRBD1; j_gene: TRBJ2-2; len: 17; CDR3nt: TGCGCCAGCAGTGAGCCGCGGACAGGGCAAAACACCGGGGAGCTGTTTTTT; CDR3aa: CASSEPRTGQNTGELFF
abundance: -; v_gene: TRBV7-3; d_gene: TRBD1; j_gene: TRBJ2-6; len: 20; CDR3nt: TGTGCCAGCAGCTTAGATGGAACAGGGGCCCTCGGCTCTGGGGCCAACGTCCTGACTTTC; CDR3aa: CASSLDGTGALGSGANVLTF
abundance: -; v_gene: TRBV7-6; d_gene: -; j_gene: TRBJ2-7; len: 15; CDR3nt: TGTGCCAGCAGCTCGACCCTCGGGTTCTCCTACGAGCAGTACTTC; CDR3aa: CASSSTLGFSYEQYF
abundance: few; v_gene: TRBV5-1; d_gene: -; j_gene: TRBJ2-5; len: 15; CDR3nt: TGCGCCAGCAGCTTGGATGGGGGCTTCCAAGAGACCCAGTACTTC; CDR3aa: CASSLDGGFQETQYF
abundance: -; v_gene: TRBV6-6; d_gene: -; j_gene: TRBJ2-7; len: 11; CDR3nt: TGTGCCAGCAGACATCAAGGCGAGCAGTACTTC; CDR3aa: CASRHQGEQYF
abundance: -; v_gene: TRBV4-1; d_gene: -; j_gene: TRBJ2-7; len: 15; CDR3nt: TGCGCCAGCAGCCAAGATCACGGGGTAACCTACGAGCAGTACTTC; CDR3aa: CASSQDHGVTYEQYF
abundance: once; v_gene: TRBV27; d_gene: -; j_gene: TRBJ2-7; len: 13; CDR3nt: TGTGCCAGCAGTTTTAGCGAGGCCTACGAGCAGTACTTC; CDR3aa: CASSFSEAYEQYF
abundance: -; v_gene: TRBV30; d_gene: TRBD1; j_gene: TRBJ2-7; len: 11; CDR3nt: TGTGCCGGGGACAGGGACTACGAGCAGTACTTC; CDR3aa: CAGDRDYEQYF
abundance: -; v_gene: TRBV27; d_gene: TRBD1; j_gene: TRBJ2-5; len: 14; CDR3nt: TGTGCCAGCAAAAGCAGGGGGCTGCAAGAGACCCAGTACTTC; CDR3aa: CASKSRGLQETQYF
abundance: -; v_gene: TRBV27; d_gene: -; j_gene: TRBJ1-2; len: 14; CDR3nt: TGTGCCACCTCAAAACAGCCCGAGGGCTATGGCTACACCTTC; CDR3aa: CATSKQPEGYGYTF
abundance: -; v_gene: TRBV7-8; d_gene: TRBD1; j_gene: TRBJ1-5; len: 14; CDR3nt: TGTGCCAGCAGCCGTATAACAGGGGTTCAGCCCCAGCATTTT; CDR3aa: CASSRITGVQPQHF
abundance: -; v_gene: TRBV7-8; d_gene: TRBD1; j_gene: TRBJ1-1; len: 16; CDR3nt: TGTGCCAGCAGCTTAGTCTGGACAGGGCCGAACACTGAAGCTTTCTTT; CDR3aa: CASSLVWTGPNTEAFF
abundance: -; v_gene: TRBV28; d_gene: TRBD1; j_gene: TRBJ1-5; len: 15; CDR3nt: TGTGCCAGCAGTGACCGACAGGGGGCAGGACAGCCCCAGCATTTT; CDR3aa: CASSDRQGAGQPQHF
abundance: -; v_gene: TRBV5-1; d_gene: -; j_gene: TRBJ1-3; len: 13; CDR3nt: TGCGCCAGCAGCATGGATTCTGGAAACACCATATATTTT; CDR3aa: CASSMDSGNTIYF
abundance: -; v_gene: TRBV2; d_gene: TRBD2; j_gene: TRBJ2-5; len: 15; CDR3nt: TGTGCCAGCAGTGAAGGGCTAGCGGGTTTAGAGACCCAGTACTTC; CDR3aa: CASSEGLAGLETQYF
abundance: -; v_gene: TRBV4-2; d_gene: TRBD2; j_gene: TRBJ2-1; len: 16; CDR3nt: TGTGCCAGCAGCCAAGTCGGCGGGAGTACGGACAATGAGCAGTTCTTC; CDR3aa: CASSQVGGSTDNEQFF
abundance: -; v_gene: TRBV7-6; d_gene: -; j_gene: TRBJ2-2; len: 13; CDR3nt: TGTGCCAGCGCCCCAGGGAACACCGGGGAGCTGTTTTTT; CDR3aa: CASAPGNTGELFF
abundance: few; v_gene: TRBV7-9; d_gene: -; j_gene: TRBJ2-7; len: 13; CDR3nt: TGTGCCTCGACCGGGACTCAGGGTTCCGAGCAGTACTTC; CDR3aa: CASTGTQGSEQYF
abundance: -; v_gene: TRBV6-5; d_gene: -; j_gene: TRBJ2-7; len: 14; CDR3nt: TGTGCCAGCAGTTACTCAGGCCCAGCCTACGAGCAGTACTTC; CDR3aa: CASSYSGPAYEQYF
abundance: -; v_gene: TRBV28; d_gene: TRBD1; j_gene: TRBJ2-5; len: 15; CDR3nt: TGTGCCAGCAGTTTTGGGCCAGGGGGCCCTGAGACCCAGTACTTC; CDR3aa: CASSFGPGGPETQYF
abundance: -; v_gene: TRBV5-5; d_gene: -; j_gene: TRBJ2-3; len: 15; CDR3nt: TGTGCCAGCAGCCTCCCGCCTGGACGCACAGATACGCAGTATTTT; CDR3aa: CASSLPPGRTDTQYF
abundance: once; v_gene: TRBV7-3; d_gene: TRBD2; j_gene: TRBJ2-1; len: 18; CDR3nt: TGTGCCAGCAGCTTAACGGGCCCTAGCGGGAGTTCCTACAATGAGCAGTTCTTC; CDR3aa: CASSLTGPSGSSYNEQFF
abundance: -; v_gene: TRBV27; d_gene: -; j_gene: TRBJ2-1; len: 12; CDR3nt: TGTGCCAGCAGTTTAGATAGCGCCGAGCAGTTCTTC; CDR3aa: CASSLDSAEQFF
abundance: -; v_gene: TRBV19; d_gene: -; j_gene: TRBJ2-7; len: 15; CDR3nt: TGTGCCAGTAGTTTCAGGGCATATGGATCCTACGAGCAGTACTTC; CDR3aa: CASSFRAYGSYEQYF
abundance: -; v_gene: TRBV9; d_gene: TRBD1; j_gene: TRBJ2-7; len: 14; CDR3nt: TGTGCCAGCAGCCCCCCGACAGGGACCTACGAGCAGTACTTC; CDR3aa: CASSPPTGTYEQYF
abundance: -; v_gene: TRBV19; d_gene: TRBD1; j_gene: TRBJ2-7; len: 13; CDR3nt: TGTGCCAGTAGTCCGACAGGGGCCTACGAGCAGTACTTC; CDR3aa: CASSPTGAYEQYF